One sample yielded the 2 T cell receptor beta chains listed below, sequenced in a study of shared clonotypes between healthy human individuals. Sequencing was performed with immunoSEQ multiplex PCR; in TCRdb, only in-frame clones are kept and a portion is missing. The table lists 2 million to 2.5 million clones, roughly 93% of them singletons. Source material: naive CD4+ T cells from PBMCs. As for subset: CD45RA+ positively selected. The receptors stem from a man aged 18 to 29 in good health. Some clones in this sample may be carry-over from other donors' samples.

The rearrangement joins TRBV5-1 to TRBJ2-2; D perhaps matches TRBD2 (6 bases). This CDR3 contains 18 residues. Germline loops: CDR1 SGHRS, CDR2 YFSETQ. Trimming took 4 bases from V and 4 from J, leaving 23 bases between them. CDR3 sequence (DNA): TGCGCCAGCAGCCTGGGGGGTCGAGGGAGATCGGTCACCGGGGAGCTGTTTTTT. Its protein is CASSLGGRGRSVTGELFF.

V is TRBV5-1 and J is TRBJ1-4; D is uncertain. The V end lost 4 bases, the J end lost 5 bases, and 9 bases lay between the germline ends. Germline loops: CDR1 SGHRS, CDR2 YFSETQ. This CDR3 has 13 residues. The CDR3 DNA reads TGCGCCAGCAGCGGTCCTCCGAATGAAAAACTGTTTTTT. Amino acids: CASSGPPNEKLFF.